One sample yielded the 11 T cell receptor delta chains listed below, sequenced in a study of gamma-delta T cells after stem cell transplantation. TCRdb repeated clone calling on the RT-PCR reads with CATT. The profile shows 2,000 to 2,500 delta-chain clones, under 25% of them singletons. Specimen: gamma-delta T cells. Receptors were obtained from a human donor. It is not recorded whose cells these are; they may come from a transplant donor.

This clone was seen only a few times. At one end the junction does not follow the germline gene, possibly because of a read error. Additional DNA sequences in this sample encode the identical CDR3. CDR3 nucleotides: TGTGCCCTTGGGGAACCTGATCGTTCCCACCCCCGTACTCACGGGAAGAAAACCGATAAACTCATCTTT. As protein: CALGEPDRSHPRTHGKKTDKLIF. The chain is built from TRDV1 and TRDJ1; the D gene is possibly TRDD3 (5 bases). The CDR3 has 23 amino acids. Germline values: CDR1 TSWWSYY, CDR2 QGS.

In regard to this clone: At one end the junction does not follow the germline gene, possibly because of a read error. This CDR3 is also generated by other DNA sequences in the sample. The chain has TRDV1 and TRDJ1, with 8 nucleotides matching TRDD3. The J gene, not given by TCRdb, was assigned here from a germline match of the nucleotide sequence. The germline V gene encodes CDR1 TSWWSYY and CDR2 QGS. CDR3 length: 19 residues. CDR3 residues: CALGEMAVGGSLYTDKLIF. The CDR3 DNA follows: TGCGCTCTTGGGGAAATGGCGGTTGGGGGATCCCTGTACACCGATAAACTCATCTTT.

As regards this clone: Other DNA sequences in the same sample also yield this CDR3. The chain is built from TRDV1 and TRDJ1, with D perhaps matching TRDD3 (6 bases). Germline V lookup: CDR1 TSWWSYY, CDR2 QGS. The V end lost 0 bases, the J end lost 0 bases, and 20 bases lay between the germline ends. This CDR3 is built from 19 residues. The CDR3 here is CALGELSPWGPMYTDKLIF. Here the CDR3 DNA reads TGTGCTCTTGGGGAACTTTCACCCTGGGGACCTATGTACACCGATAAACTCATCTTT.

To note about this clone: Just one base apart from a much larger clone, this may be a read error. The chain is built from TRDV2 and TRDJ1; 8 bases agree with TRDD3. The J gene, left out of TCRdb, was set here by checking the DNA against germline. Germline loops: CDR1 GEAIGNYY, CDR2 EKD. The ends lost 4 bases at V and 2 bases at J; junction bases unmatched: 17. The CDR3 loop spans 18 amino acids. The CDR3 loop is CACDPYWGGDPATDKLIF. The CDR3 region has the DNA TGTGCCTGTGATCCGTACTGGGGGGGAGACCCCGCGACCGATAAACTCATCTTT.

A few counts support this clone. The J gene is TRDJ1, the V gene TRDV1, with D perhaps given as TRDD2 or TRDD3 (6 bases each). Trimming cost V 2 bases and J 0 bases, with 16 bases left between them. The CDR3 has 17 residues. Germline V lookup: CDR1 TSWWSYY, CDR2 QGS. The CDR3 spells CALGEVLRGRYTDKLIF. In DNA, the CDR3 is TGTGCTCTTGGGGAAGTCCTACGGGGGAGGTACACCGATAAACTCATCTTT.

Points on this clone: A far larger clone is a single base away, which makes a read error likely. No V gene call is available, although the J gene is TRDJ3; the D segment call TRDD3 is taken from the table without a DNA check. The CDR3 contains 18 residues. The CDR3 coding sequence is TGTGCCTGTGACACCGCTGGGGGATACTCCTTGGACACCCGACAGATGTTTTTC. The encoded protein is CACDTAGGYSLDTRQMFF.

V and J are TRDV1 and TRDJ3, with TRDD3 matching 8 bases. The CDR3 consists of 24 residues. Germline CDR1 TSWWSYY, CDR2 QGS. Trimming at V came to 3 bases and at J to 0 bases, leaving 22 bases not matched to a gene. The CDR3 DNA sequence: TGTGCTCTTGGGGACCCTGCCCCAAGGGCTATACTGGGGGTGAGCTCCTGGGACACCCGACAGATGTTTTTC. It encodes CALGDPAPRAILGVSSWDTRQMFF.

This clone is a singleton in its sample. This chain joins TRDV3 and TRDJ1; weak D call: TRDD3 (9 bases). The J gene comes from matching the DNA to germline here; TCRdb lacks it. The CDR3 sequence is 21 residues long. V dropped 0 bases and J dropped 7 bases, with 39 bases sitting between them. Per the germline V gene, CDR1 is TVYSNPD and CDR2 is GDNSRS (reference sequence). The chain's CDR3 is CAFRYPGSRASYILGDRKLIF. The DNA for the CDR3 is TGTGCCTTTAGATATCCGGGGAGCAGGGCTTCCTACATACTGGGGGACCGTAAACTCATCTTT.

This clone is labeled as large. The chain recombines TRDV2 with TRDJ3; TRDD3 is a possible D gene (6 bases). The CDR3 contains 17 residues. Germline assignment: CDR1 GEAIGNYY and CDR2 EKD. V gave up 1 base and J gave up 0 bases, with 9 bases separating them. The CDR3 reads CACDTTGSSWDTRQMFF. Written as DNA, the CDR3 is TGTGCCTGTGACACTACTGGGAGCTCCTGGGACACCCGACAGATGTTTTTC.

This clone is large (0.1 to 1%) by share. The V and J genes are TRDV2 and TRDJ1; TRDD3 matches 7 bases. CDR3 size: 16 residues. V shed 4 bases, J shed 0 bases, and the junction held 10 bases outside the gene matches. The V gene's germline CDR1 is GEAIGNYY and CDR2 EKD. The CDR3 loop reads CACEGSLGGYTDKLIF. CDR3 nucleotides: TGTGCCTGTGAAGGTTCGCTGGGGGGCTACACCGATAAACTCATCTTT.

This clone was seen a few times. The gene calls are TRDV1 and TRDJ1; D unclear. This CDR3 is built from 16 residues. Trimming removed 1 base at V and 0 bases at J, with 12 bases between. Germline V gene lookup returns CDR1 TSWWSYY and CDR2 QGS. The CDR3 is CALGERSAPHTDKLIF. The CDR3 region has the DNA TGTGCTCTTGGGGAACGGTCGGCCCCCCACACCGATAAACTCATCTTT.